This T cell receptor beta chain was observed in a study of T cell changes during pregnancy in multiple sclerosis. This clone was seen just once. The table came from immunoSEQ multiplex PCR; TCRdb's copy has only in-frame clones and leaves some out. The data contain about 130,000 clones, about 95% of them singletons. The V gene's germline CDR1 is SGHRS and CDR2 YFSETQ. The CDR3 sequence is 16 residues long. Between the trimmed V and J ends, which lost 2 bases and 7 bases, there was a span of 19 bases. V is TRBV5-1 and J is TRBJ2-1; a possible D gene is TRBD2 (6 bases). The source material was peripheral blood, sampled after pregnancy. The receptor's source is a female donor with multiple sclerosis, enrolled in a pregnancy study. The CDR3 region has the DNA TGCGCCAGCAGCTTTCTTAGGACCCTTGGAGGGAATGAGCAGTTCTTC. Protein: CASSFLRTLGGNEQFF.